The clone carrying this T cell receptor (beta chain) was detected a few times. An end of the junction does not agree with germline; a read error may underlie this. The study ran its PCR with 60 Vbeta and 13 Jbeta primers. The protocol was immunoSEQ multiplex PCR, while the TCRdb copy is restricted to in-frame clones and leaves out a portion. This table holds some 200,000 clones, 80% to 85% found once. The length of the CDR3 is 12 residues. Germline CDR1 reads SEHNR; CDR2 reads FQNEAQ (reference sequence). This sample was taken from a study of cytomegalovirus exposure and HLA in healthy donors. This TCR derives from a man aged 40-49 years in good health and CMV-seropositive. This chain uses TRBV7-9 with TRBJ1-1; D is perhaps TRBD1 (5 bases). The sample taken for sequencing was PBMCs. CDR3: CSSSLARARAFF. DNA for the CDR3: TGTTCCAGCAGCTTAGCCAGGGCGAGGGCTTTCTTT. The full variable domain, in which reference TRBV7-9 and TRBJ1-1 provide the parts outside the CDR3, is DTGVSQNPRHKITKRGQNVTFRCDPISEHNRLYWYRQTLGQGPEFLTYFQNEAQLEKSRLLSDRFSAERPKGSFSTLEIQRTEQGDSAMYLCSSSLARARAFFGQGTRLTVV.